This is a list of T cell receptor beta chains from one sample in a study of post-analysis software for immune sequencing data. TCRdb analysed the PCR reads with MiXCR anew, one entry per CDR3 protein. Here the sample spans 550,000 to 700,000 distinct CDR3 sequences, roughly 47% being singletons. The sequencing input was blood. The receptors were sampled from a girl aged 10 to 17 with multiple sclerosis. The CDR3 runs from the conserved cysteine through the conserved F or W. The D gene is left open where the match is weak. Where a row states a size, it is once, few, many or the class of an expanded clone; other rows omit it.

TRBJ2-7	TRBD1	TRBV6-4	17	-	TGTGCCAGCAGCGACGACAGGGGGAAGTTAGGGACCTACGAGCAGTACTTC	CASSDDRGKLGTYEQYF
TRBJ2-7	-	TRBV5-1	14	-	TGCGCCAGCAGCGGCGACACTAGCTTTTCCGAGCAGTACTTC	CASSGDTSFSEQYF
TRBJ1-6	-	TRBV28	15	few	TGTGCCAGCAGTTTAACAGGGATCTTTAATTCACCCCTCCACTTT	CASSLTGIFNSPLHF
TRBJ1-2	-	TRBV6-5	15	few	TGTGCCAGCAGTTACTCGAGGCAGGGAGGTGGTGGCTACACCTTC	CASSYSRQGGGGYTF
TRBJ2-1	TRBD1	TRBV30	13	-	TGTGCCTGGAGTACACAGGGGTTTGGTGAGCAGTTCTTC	CAWSTQGFGEQFF
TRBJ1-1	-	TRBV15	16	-	TGTGCCACCAGCAGAGATCGGGGGGCCGTGAACACTGAAGCTTTCTTT	CATSRDRGAVNTEAFF
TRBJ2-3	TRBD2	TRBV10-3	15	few	TGTGCCATCAGTGAACGCGGGGGGGCCGCAGATACGCAGTATTTT	CAISERGGAADTQYF
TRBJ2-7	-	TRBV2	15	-	TGTGCCAGCAGATCCCTGGACACCGCCTCCTACGAGCAGTACTTC	CASRSLDTASYEQYF
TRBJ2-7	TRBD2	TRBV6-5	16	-	TGTGCCAGCAGTTACGGGCTAGCGGGGAGCTCCTACGAGCAGTACTTC	CASSYGLAGSSYEQYF
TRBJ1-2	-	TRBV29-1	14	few	TGCAGCGTTGGGGATGGGACGTATAACTATGGCTACACCTTC	CSVGDGTYNYGYTF
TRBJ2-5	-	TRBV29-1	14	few	TGCAGCGTTGAAGATTTGGGCCTGGAAGAGACCCAGTACTTC	CSVEDLGLEETQYF
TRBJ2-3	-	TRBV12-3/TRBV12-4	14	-	TGTGCCAGCAGTCAAGCGGCTAGCACAGATACGCAGTATTTT	CASSQAASTDTQYF
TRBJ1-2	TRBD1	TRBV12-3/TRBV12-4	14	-	TGTGCCAGCAGTCGACAGGGGAAGGACTATGGCTACACCTTC	CASSRQGKDYGYTF
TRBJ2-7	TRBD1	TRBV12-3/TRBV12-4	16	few	TGTGCCAGCAGTTTTGCCCATAGGATCGACAGGGTCGAGCAGTACTTC	CASSFAHRIDRVEQYF
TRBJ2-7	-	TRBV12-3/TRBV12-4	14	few	TGTGCCAGCAGTGCGGGCCCTATGGCCTACGAGCAGTACTTC	CASSAGPMAYEQYF
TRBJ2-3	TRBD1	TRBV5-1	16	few	TGCGCCAGCAGCACATTACAGGGGGCGAAGACAGATACGCAGTATTTT	CASSTLQGAKTDTQYF
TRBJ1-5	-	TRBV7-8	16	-	TGTGCCAGCAGCTTAACCAGGGGAGTGAGCAATCAGCCCCAGCATTTT	CASSLTRGVSNQPQHF
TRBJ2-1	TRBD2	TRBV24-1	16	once	TGTGCCACCAGTGATTTGGTAGCGGGAGCGCACAATGAGCAGTTCTTC	CATSDLVAGAHNEQFF
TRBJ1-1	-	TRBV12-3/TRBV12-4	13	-	TGTGCCAGCAGTTTAGGTGGGGCAAGTGAAGCTTTCTTT	CASSLGGASEAFF
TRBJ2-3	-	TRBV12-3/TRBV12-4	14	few	TGTGCCAGCAGCAACAGGGTCGCGGAAGATACGCAGTATTTT	CASSNRVAEDTQYF
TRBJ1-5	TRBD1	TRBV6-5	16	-	TGTGCCAGCAGCTCCGTAGCGACAGGGGGCAATCAGCCCCAGCATTTT	CASSSVATGGNQPQHF
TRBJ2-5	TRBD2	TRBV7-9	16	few	TGTGCCAGCAGCTTACGTGGGACTAGCGGCCAAGAGACCCAGTACTTC	CASSLRGTSGQETQYF
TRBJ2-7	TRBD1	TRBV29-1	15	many	TGCAGCGTTGAAGACGGGACAGGGAAAACCTACGAGCAGTACTTC	CSVEDGTGKTYEQYF
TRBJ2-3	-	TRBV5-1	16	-	TGCGCCAGCAGCTTGGAGGAGGGGGCCCTCACAGATACGCAGTATTTT	CASSLEEGALTDTQYF
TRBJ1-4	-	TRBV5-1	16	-	TGCGCCAGCAGCCTCGTACTCGGGACAAGGCGGGAAAAACTGTTTTTT	CASSLVLGTRREKLFF
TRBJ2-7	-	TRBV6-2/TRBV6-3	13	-	TGTGCCAGCAGCCCATGGGGGGCGGACGAGCAGTACTTC	CASSPWGADEQYF
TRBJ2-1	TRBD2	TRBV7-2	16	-	TGTGCCAGCAGCTCCCTTGGGCGGGGGGGCTACAATGAGCAGTTCTTC	CASSSLGRGGYNEQFF
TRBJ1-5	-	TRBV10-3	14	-	TGTGCCATCAGTGAGGGCAGGGGCAATCAGCCCCAGCATTTT	CAISEGRGNQPQHF
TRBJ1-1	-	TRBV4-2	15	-	TGTGCCAGCAGCCAAGAGGGGGGCAGGGGCACTGAAGCTTTCTTT	CASSQEGGRGTEAFF
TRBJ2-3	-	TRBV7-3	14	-	TGTGCCAGCAGCTTGCAGGGTTACACAGATACGCAGTATTTT	CASSLQGYTDTQYF
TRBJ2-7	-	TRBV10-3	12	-	TGTGCCAGCACTGAGGGACACTCCGAGCAGTACTTC	CASTEGHSEQYF
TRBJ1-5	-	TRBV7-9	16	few	TGTGCCAGCAGTAAGAGTTTCCCGTCCAACAATCAGCCCCAGCATTTT	CASSKSFPSNNQPQHF
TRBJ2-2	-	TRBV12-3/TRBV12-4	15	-	TGTGCCAGCAGCATGGGACGATCGAACACCGGGGAGCTGTTTTTT	CASSMGRSNTGELFF
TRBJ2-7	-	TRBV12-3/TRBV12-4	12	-	TGTGCCAGCAGTTTAGAAACTGGCGAGCAGTACTTC	CASSLETGEQYF
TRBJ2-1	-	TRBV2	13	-	TGTGCCAGCAGTGGCGGGACCTACAATGAGCAGTTCTTC	CASSGGTYNEQFF
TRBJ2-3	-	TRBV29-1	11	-	TGCAGCGTACTTAGGGGAGATACGCAGTATTTT	CSVLRGDTQYF
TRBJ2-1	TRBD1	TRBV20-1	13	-	TGCAGTGCAACGGACAGGAATTACAATGAGCAGTTCTTC	CSATDRNYNEQFF
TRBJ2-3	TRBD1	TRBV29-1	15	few	TGCAGCGTTGATCCTCCCGGGACAGGGGCAGATACGCAGTATTTT	CSVDPPGTGADTQYF
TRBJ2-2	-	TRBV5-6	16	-	TGTGCCAGCAGCCTACCCGGGACGGTGAACACCGGGGAGCTGTTTTTT	CASSLPGTVNTGELFF
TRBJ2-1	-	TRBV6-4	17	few	TGTGCCAGCAGTGAAGATCGACACCACGGATCCTACAATGAGCAGTTCTTC	CASSEDRHHGSYNEQFF
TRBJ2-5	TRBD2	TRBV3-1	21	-	TGTGCCAGCAGCCAAAGGACCCCGGGACTAGCGGGACCGACGGTTCAAGAGACCCAGTACTTC	CASSQRTPGLAGPTVQETQYF
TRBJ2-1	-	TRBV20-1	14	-	TGCAGTGCTAGAGATCGCAGGTTCAGCAATGAGCAGTTCTTC	CSARDRRFSNEQFF
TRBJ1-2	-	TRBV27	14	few	TGTGCCAGCAGGGTGGACGGAGGGAACTATGGCTACACCTTC	CASRVDGGNYGYTF
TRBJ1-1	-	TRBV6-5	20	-	TGTGCCAGCAGTTTCCTGAATCCCCCGGGACTCCCAAAGGGTGGCACTGAAGCTTTCTTT	CASSFLNPPGLPKGGTEAFF
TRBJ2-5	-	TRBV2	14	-	TGTGCCAGCGCTGGTGGGGGACGCGTCGAGACCCAGTACTTC	CASAGGGRVETQYF
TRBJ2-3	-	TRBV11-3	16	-	TGTGCCAGCAGCACCCCGGATCGGGCCCGAGCAGATACGCAGTATTTT	CASSTPDRARADTQYF
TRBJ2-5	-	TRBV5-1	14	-	TGCGCCAGCAGCCCCGGGGGCCAACGGGAGACCCAGTACTTC	CASSPGGQRETQYF
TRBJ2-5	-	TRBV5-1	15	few	TGCGCCAGCAGCTTACCCAGGGATTCAGGGGAGACCCAGTACTTC	CASSLPRDSGETQYF
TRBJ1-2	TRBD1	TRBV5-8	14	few	TGTGCCAGCAGCGGGACAGCCCTTAACTATGGCTACACCTTC	CASSGTALNYGYTF
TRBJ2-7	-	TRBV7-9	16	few	TGTGCCAGCAGCCCCACCGGGGCTGAAGCTAACTACGAGCAGTACTTC	CASSPTGAEANYEQYF
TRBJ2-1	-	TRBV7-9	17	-	TGTGCCAGCAGCGGTACCCCCGCTAGGTTTATTTACAATGAGCAGTTCTTC	CASSGTPARFIYNEQFF
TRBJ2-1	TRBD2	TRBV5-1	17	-	TGCGCCAGCAGCGCAGGGACTAGCGGGCCCCTATACAATGAGCAGTTCTTC	CASSAGTSGPLYNEQFF
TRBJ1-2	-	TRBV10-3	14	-	TGTGCCATCAGTGTGGACAATAGGAACTATGGCTACACCTTC	CAISVDNRNYGYTF
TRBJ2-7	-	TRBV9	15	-	TGTGCCAGCAGCGTAGATGGCGCCTCGGGCTACGAGCAGTACTTC	CASSVDGASGYEQYF
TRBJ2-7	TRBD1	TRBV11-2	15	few	TGTGCCAGCAGCATTCCCGGACAGGGGGTCCACGAGCAGTACTTC	CASSIPGQGVHEQYF
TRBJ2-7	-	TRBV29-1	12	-	TGCAGCGTTTCAAACAGTGAGTGGGAGCAGTACTTC	CSVSNSEWEQYF
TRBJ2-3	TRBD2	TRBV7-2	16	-	TGTGCCAGCAGCCTGACTAGCGGGGGGGCCGCAGATACGCAGTATTTT	CASSLTSGGAADTQYF
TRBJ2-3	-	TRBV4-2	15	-	TGTGCCAGCAGCCAATGGCCTGGACAGTCAGATACGCAGTATTTT	CASSQWPGQSDTQYF
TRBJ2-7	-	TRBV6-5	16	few	TGTGCCAGCAGTTACAAGGGGGAACGGGGGGAGTACGAGCAGTACTTC	CASSYKGERGEYEQYF
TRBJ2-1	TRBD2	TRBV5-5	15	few	TGTGCCAGCAGCTTGGGAGCGGGGGCGGGAGGTGAGCAGTTCTTC	CASSLGAGAGGEQFF